A selection of T cell receptor beta chains follows, all from one sample in a study of cytomegalovirus exposure and HLA in healthy donors. The table came from immunoSEQ multiplex PCR; TCRdb's copy has only in-frame clones and leaves some out. The sample lists over 95,000 clones; around 77% were seen once. Material: PBMCs. Receptors were obtained from a woman aged 30 to 39 in good health and CMV-seropositive. The CDR3 runs from the conserved cysteine through the conserved F or W. The order of the fields is J gene, V gene, D gene, clone size, CDR3 protein, CDR3 DNA. A D gene is named only where the DNA matches it firmly. Expanded clones are given a class, and other clones once, few, many or no size at all.

TRBJ1-3 | TRBV10-3 | NA | NA | CAISEYQGPGNTIYF | TGTGCCATCAGTGAATACCAGGGGCCGGGAAACACCATATATTTT
TRBJ1-2 | TRBV6-1 | NA | few | CASSEGGEGDYGYTF | TGTGCCAGCAGTGAAGGGGGGGAGGGCGACTATGGCTACACCTTC
TRBJ1-4 | TRBV29-1 | TRBD1 | once | CSVGDRGLFSTNEKLFF | TGCAGCGTTGGGGACAGGGGGCTCTTCTCAACTAATGAAAAACTGTTTTTT
TRBJ2-5 | TRBV11-3 | TRBD2 | NA | CASSLGGAGGNAQETQYF | TGTGCCAGCAGCTTAGGCGGTGCGGGGGGGAACGCCCAAGAGACCCAGTACTTC
TRBJ1-2 | TRBV19 | TRBD1 | NA | CASSPGQLLSYGYTF | TGTGCCAGTAGTCCGGGACAGCTTCTTAGCTATGGCTACACCTTC
TRBJ2-2 | TRBV15 | NA | NA | CATSRTDREDTGELFF | TGTGCCACCAGCAGAACAGACAGGGAGGACACCGGGGAGCTGTTTTTT
TRBJ1-1 | TRBV7-2 | NA | NA | CASSFSNTEAFF | TGTGCCAGCAGCTTCTCGAACACTGAAGCTTTCTTT
TRBJ2-2 | TRBV6-5 | TRBD1 | NA | CASRTGGITTGELFF | TGTGCCAGCAGGACAGGGGGCATTACCACCGGGGAGCTGTTTTTT
TRBJ1-1 | TRBV5-6 | NA | few | CASRYRTEAFF | TGTGCCTCCAGGTATCGGACTGAAGCTTTCTTT
TRBJ2-1 | TRBV2 | NA | NA | CASRLTQNEQFF | TGTGCCAGCAGACTAACGCAGAATGAGCAGTTCTTC
TRBJ2-5 | TRBV2 | NA | NA | CASSEGYRTETQYF | TGTGCCAGCAGTGAAGGGTACCGGACTGAGACCCAGTACTTC
TRBJ2-1 | TRBV27 | TRBD2 | NA | CASSSTSVGEQFF | TGTGCCAGCAGTTCAACTAGCGTTGGGGAGCAGTTCTTC
TRBJ1-4 | TRBV29-1 | TRBD1 | few | CSVAGTGNEKLFF | TGCAGCGTCGCCGGGACAGGGAATGAAAAACTGTTTTTT
TRBJ2-1 | TRBV25-1 | NA | once | CASSEWGGTRSSYNEQFF | TGTGCCAGCAGTGAATGGGGCGGGACTCGTAGCTCCTACAATGAGCAGTTCTTC
TRBJ2-7 | TRBV6-1 | NA | few | CASSETGTNEQYF | TGTGCCAGCAGTGAAACAGGGACTAACGAGCAGTACTTC
TRBJ2-3 | TRBV7-8 | TRBD2 | NA | CASSFSASGGSDTQYF | TGTGCCAGCAGCTTTTCGGCTAGCGGGGGGTCAGATACGCAGTATTTT
TRBJ2-5 | TRBV18 | TRBD2 | NA | CASSGTSGESQETQYF | TGTGCCAGCTCTGGGACTAGCGGGGAATCCCAAGAGACCCAGTACTTC
TRBJ2-7 | TRBV5-6 | NA | once | CASSLPLSYEQYF | TGTGCCAGCAGCTTGCCCCTCTCCTACGAGCAGTACTTC
TRBJ1-2 | TRBV29-1 | NA | NA | CSVEKSRPDSSYGYTF | TGCAGCGTAGAAAAAAGCCGTCCGGACTCTTCCTATGGCTACACCTTC
TRBJ2-3 | TRBV20-1 | NA | NA | CSAQGTDTQYF | TGCAGTGCACAGGGCACAGATACGCAGTATTTT
TRBJ2-1 | TRBV6-5 | NA | once | CASSYGGFNEQFF | TGTGCCAGCAGTTACGGAGGTTTCAATGAGCAGTTCTTC
TRBJ1-5 | TRBV6-1 | TRBD1 | NA | CASRTGWSNQPQHF | TGTGCCAGCAGGACAGGGTGGAGCAATCAGCCCCAGCATTTT
TRBJ1-4 | TRBV7-9 | NA | NA | CASRLQGSNEKLFF | TGTGCCAGCAGACTTCAGGGGTCTAATGAAAAACTGTTTTTT
TRBJ2-1 | TRBV6-4 | NA | NA | CASSDASVGEQFF | TGTGCCAGCAGTGACGCTAGCGTTGGTGAGCAGTTCTTC
TRBJ1-2 | TRBV27 | NA | NA | CASSLSLGSDGYTF | TGTGCCAGCAGTTTATCGTTGGGGAGTGATGGCTACACCTTC
TRBJ2-1 | TRBV4-1 | TRBD2 | NA | CASSQVTSGSYNEQFF | TGCGCCAGCAGCCAAGTAACTAGCGGGAGTTATAATGAGCAGTTCTTC
TRBJ1-1 | TRBV16 | NA | NA | CASSQSVRVDTEAFF | TGTGCCAGCAGCCAATCAGTCAGGGTGGACACTGAAGCTTTCTTT
TRBJ2-5 | TRBV27 | TRBD2 | NA | CASSPSGGRETQYF | TGTGCCAGCAGTCCCTCGGGGGGGCGAGAGACCCAGTACTTC
TRBJ2-1 | TRBV10-2 | NA | NA | CASSDGQGYNEQFF | TGCGCCAGCAGTGATGGACAAGGCTACAATGAGCAGTTCTTC
TRBJ2-5 | TRBV9 | NA | NA | CASSVGLDETQYF | TGTGCCAGCAGCGTAGGCCTAGACGAGACCCAGTACTTC
TRBJ1-4 | TRBV30 | TRBD1 | NA | CACQQGGNEKLFF | TGTGCCTGCCAACAGGGGGGTAATGAAAAACTGTTTTTT
TRBJ2-2 | TRBV5-1 | TRBD1 | NA | CASQAWAGGTGELFF | TGCGCCAGCCAAGCTTGGGCAGGGGGAACCGGGGAGCTGTTTTTT
TRBJ2-2 | TRBV5-4 | TRBD1 | NA | CASSSRTGPPTGELFF | TGTGCCAGCAGCTCCCGGACAGGGCCCCCAACCGGGGAGCTGTTTTTT
TRBJ1-5 | TRBV19 | NA | few | CASTLTGAQGIVQPQHF | TGTGCCAGTACCCTAACCGGGGCACAGGGAATCGTTCAGCCCCAGCATTTT
TRBJ1-2 | TRBV19 | NA | NA | CASSSNRVGGYTF | TGTGCCAGTAGTTCCAACAGGGTTGGCGGCTACACCTTC
TRBJ1-6 | TRBV5-4 | NA | few | CASSDRAGGISYNSPLHF | TGTGCCAGCAGCGATAGGGCGGGGGGCATATCCTATAATTCACCCCTCCACTTT
TRBJ1-1 | TRBV19 | TRBD1 | few | CASSKLTGQANTEAFF | TGTGCCAGTAGTAAACTAACCGGACAGGCGAACACTGAAGCTTTCTTT
TRBJ2-7 | TRBV5-1 | NA | NA | CASSLATAGSEEQYF | TGCGCCAGCAGCTTGGCAACTGCCGGGTCGGAGGAGCAGTACTTC
TRBJ2-1 | TRBV5-1 | NA | NA | CASSSGQSVGYNEQFF | TGCGCCAGCAGCTCCGGACAGAGTGTAGGTTACAATGAGCAGTTCTTC
TRBJ2-7 | TRBV2 | TRBD1 | once | CVTGTGTSYEQYF | TGTGTAACAGGGACAGGGACTTCCTACGAGCAGTACTTC
TRBJ1-2 | TRBV6-5 | NA | NA | CASSLSGIGGYTF | TGTGCCAGCAGTTTATCAGGGATCGGTGGCTACACCTTC
TRBJ2-3 | TRBV5-1 | TRBD2 | NA | CASSIAGGPDTQYF | TGCGCCAGCAGCATAGCGGGAGGACCCGATACGCAGTATTTT
TRBJ2-5 | TRBV11-3 | TRBD1 | NA | CASSPGQGARQETQYF | TGTGCCAGCAGCCCCGGACAGGGGGCGAGGCAAGAGACCCAGTACTTC
TRBJ2-7 | TRBV11-3 | TRBD1 | once | CASSLNRGSYEQYF | TGTGCCAGCAGTCTGAACAGGGGGTCCTACGAGCAGTACTTC
TRBJ2-3 | TRBV5-1 | TRBD2 | NA | CASGDAGVGDTQYF | TGCGCCAGCGGCGACGCGGGGGTAGGAGATACGCAGTATTTT
TRBJ2-5 | TRBV13 | TRBD2 | NA | CASSLRLAGGQETQYF | TGTGCCAGCAGCCTCCGACTAGCGGGGGGGCAAGAGACCCAGTACTTC
TRBJ1-2 | TRBV20-1 | NA | NA | CSSTYRDYYTF | TGCAGTTCAACCTACAGGGATTACTACACCTTC
TRBJ2-3 | TRBV7-7 | TRBD2 | NA | CASSLLAGGPFDTQYF | TGTGCTAGCAGCTTACTAGCGGGGGGGCCGTTTGATACGCAGTATTTT
TRBJ2-7 | TRBV2 | NA | NA | CASKEEAAYEQYF | TGTGCCAGCAAGGAGGAGGCGGCATACGAGCAGTACTTC
TRBJ1-1 | TRBV5-5 | NA | NA | CASSQDLGASIPLNTEAFF | TGTGCCAGCAGCCAAGATCTAGGGGCGTCTATCCCATTGAACACTGAAGCTTTCTTT
TRBJ1-5 | TRBV30 | NA | NA | CAWSRDTNPSPQHF | TGTGCCTGGAGTCGGGACACCAACCCCTCGCCCCAGCATTTT
TRBJ2-1 | TRBV7-9 | TRBD1 | NA | CASSWDSSYNEQFF | TGTGCCAGCAGCTGGGACAGCTCCTACAATGAGCAGTTCTTC
TRBJ2-3 | TRBV4-1 | TRBD2 | few | CASSQDGGRAPGTDTQYF | TGCGCCAGCAGCCAAGACGGCGGGAGGGCCCCTGGGACAGATACGCAGTATTTT
TRBJ2-7 | TRBV27 | NA | NA | CASRWGDRSEQYF | TGTGCCAGCAGATGGGGGGACAGAAGCGAGCAGTACTTC
TRBJ1-5 | TRBV19 | NA | NA | CASSMGQDGQPQHF | TGTGCCAGTAGTATGGGGCAGGACGGTCAGCCCCAGCATTTT